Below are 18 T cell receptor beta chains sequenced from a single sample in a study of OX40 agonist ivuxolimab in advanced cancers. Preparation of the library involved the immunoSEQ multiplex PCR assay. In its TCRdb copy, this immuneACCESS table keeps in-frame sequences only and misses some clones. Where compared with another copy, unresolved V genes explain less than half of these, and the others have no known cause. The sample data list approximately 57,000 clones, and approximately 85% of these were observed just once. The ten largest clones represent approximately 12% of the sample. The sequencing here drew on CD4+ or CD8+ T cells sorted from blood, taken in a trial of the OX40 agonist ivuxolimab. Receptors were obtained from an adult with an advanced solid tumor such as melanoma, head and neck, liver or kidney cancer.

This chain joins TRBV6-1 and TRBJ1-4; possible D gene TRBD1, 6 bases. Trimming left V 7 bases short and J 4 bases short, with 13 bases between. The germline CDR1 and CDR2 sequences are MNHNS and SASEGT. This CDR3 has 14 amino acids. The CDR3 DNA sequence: TGTGCCAGCACTTCTAACAGGGATAATGAAAAACTGTTTTTT. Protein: CASTSNRDNEKLFF.

CDR3 nucleotides: TGTGCCACCAGCAGAGATAGGTTCCTAAACAATGAGCAGTTCTTC. It is translated as CATSRDRFLNNEQFF. The chain links TRBV15 to TRBJ2-1; no reliable D call. This CDR3 comprises 15 residues. The germline CDR1 and CDR2 sequences are LNHNV and YYDKDF (reference sequence). Between the trimmed V and J ends, which lost 0 bases and 5 bases, there was a span of 11 bases.

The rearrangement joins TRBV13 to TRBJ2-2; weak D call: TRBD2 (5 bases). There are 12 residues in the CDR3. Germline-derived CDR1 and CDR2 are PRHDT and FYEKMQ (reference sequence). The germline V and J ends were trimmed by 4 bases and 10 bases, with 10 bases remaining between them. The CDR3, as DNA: TGTGCCAGCAGCTCCCCGGGGATGGAGCTGTTTTTT. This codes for CASSSPGMELFF.

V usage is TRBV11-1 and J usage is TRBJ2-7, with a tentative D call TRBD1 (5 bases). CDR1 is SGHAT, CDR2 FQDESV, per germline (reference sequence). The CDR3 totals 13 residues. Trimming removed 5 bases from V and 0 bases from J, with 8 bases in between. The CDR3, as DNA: TGTGCCAGCAGCCTGGACATCTCCTACGAGCAGTACTTC. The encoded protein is CASSLDISYEQYF.

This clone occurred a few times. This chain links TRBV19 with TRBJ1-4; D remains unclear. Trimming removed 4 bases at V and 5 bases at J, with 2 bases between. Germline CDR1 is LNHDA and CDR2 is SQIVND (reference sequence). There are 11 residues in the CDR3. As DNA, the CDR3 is TGTGCCAGTAGTAGGAATGAAAAACTGTTTTTT. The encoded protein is CASSRNEKLFF.

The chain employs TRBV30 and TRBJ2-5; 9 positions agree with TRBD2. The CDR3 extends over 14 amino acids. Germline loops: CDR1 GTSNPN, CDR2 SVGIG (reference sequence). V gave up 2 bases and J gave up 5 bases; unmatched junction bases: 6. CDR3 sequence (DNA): TGTGCCTGGAGTCCATATAGCGGGAGTGAGACCCAGTACTTC. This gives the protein CAWSPYSGSETQYF.

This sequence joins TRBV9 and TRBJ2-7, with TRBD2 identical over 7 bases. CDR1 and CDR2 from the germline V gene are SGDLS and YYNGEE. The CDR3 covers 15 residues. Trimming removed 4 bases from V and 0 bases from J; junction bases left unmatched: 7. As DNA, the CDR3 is TGTGCCAGCAGCCCCAACGGGAGGTACTCCTACGAGCAGTACTTC. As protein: CASSPNGRYSYEQYF.

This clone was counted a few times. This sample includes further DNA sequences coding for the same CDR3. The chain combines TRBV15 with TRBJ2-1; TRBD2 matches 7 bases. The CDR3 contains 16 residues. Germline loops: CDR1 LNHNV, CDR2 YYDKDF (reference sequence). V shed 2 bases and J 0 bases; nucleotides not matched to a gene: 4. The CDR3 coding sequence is TGTGCCACCAGCAGATCCTCGGGGGGCTCCTACAATGAGCAGTTCTTC. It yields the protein CATSRSSGGSYNEQFF.

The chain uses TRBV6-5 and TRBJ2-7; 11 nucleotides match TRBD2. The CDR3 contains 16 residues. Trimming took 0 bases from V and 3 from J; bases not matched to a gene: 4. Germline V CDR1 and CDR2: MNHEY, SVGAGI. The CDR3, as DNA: TGTGCCAGCAGTTACTCTTCTAGCGGGAGGATCTACGAGCAGTACTTC. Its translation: CASSYSSSGRIYEQYF.

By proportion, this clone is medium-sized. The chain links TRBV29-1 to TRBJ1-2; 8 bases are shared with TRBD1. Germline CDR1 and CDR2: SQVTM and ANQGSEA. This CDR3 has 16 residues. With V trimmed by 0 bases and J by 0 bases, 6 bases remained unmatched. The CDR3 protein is CSVEDPETGANYGYTF. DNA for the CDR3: TGCAGCGTTGAAGATCCAGAGACAGGGGCTAACTATGGCTACACCTTC.

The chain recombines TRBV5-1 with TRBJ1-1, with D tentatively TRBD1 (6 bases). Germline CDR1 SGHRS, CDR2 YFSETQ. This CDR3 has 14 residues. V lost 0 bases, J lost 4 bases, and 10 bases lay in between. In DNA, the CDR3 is TGCGCCAGCAGCTTGGCCGGGGGCGGCACTGAAGCTTTCTTT. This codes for CASSLAGGGTEAFF. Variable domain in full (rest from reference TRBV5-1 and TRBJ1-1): KAGVTQTPRYLIKTRGQQVTLSCSPISGHRSVSWYQQTPGQGLQFLFEYFSETQRNKGNFPGRFSGRQFSNSRSEMNVSTLELGDSALYLCASSLAGGGTEAFFGQGTRLTVV.

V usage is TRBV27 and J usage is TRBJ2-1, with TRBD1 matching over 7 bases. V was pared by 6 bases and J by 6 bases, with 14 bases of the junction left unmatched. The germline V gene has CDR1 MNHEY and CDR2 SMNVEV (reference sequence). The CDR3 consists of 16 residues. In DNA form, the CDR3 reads TGTGCCAGCAGGGAGACAGGGTTTGTTCCGAGCAATGAGCAGTTCTTC. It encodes CASRETGFVPSNEQFF.

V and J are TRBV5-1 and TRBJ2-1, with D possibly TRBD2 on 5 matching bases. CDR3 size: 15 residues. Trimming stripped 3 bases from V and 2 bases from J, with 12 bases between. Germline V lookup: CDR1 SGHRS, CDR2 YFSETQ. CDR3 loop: CASSSGSLTYNEQFF. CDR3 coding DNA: TGCGCCAGCAGCTCTGGGAGTTTAACCTACAATGAGCAGTTCTTC.

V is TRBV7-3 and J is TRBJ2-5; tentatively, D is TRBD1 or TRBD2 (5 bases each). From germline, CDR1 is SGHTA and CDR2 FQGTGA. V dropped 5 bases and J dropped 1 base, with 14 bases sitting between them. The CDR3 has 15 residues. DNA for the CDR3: TGTGCCAGCAGCCCCGCTCCCGGGACCCAAGAGACCCAGTACTTC. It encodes CASSPAPGTQETQYF.

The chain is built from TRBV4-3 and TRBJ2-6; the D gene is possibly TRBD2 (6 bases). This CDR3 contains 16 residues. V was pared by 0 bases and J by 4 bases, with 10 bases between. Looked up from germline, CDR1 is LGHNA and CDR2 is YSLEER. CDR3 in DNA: TGCGCCAGCAGCCAAGATGGGACTTCAGGGGCCAACGTCCTGACTTTC. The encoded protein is CASSQDGTSGANVLTF.

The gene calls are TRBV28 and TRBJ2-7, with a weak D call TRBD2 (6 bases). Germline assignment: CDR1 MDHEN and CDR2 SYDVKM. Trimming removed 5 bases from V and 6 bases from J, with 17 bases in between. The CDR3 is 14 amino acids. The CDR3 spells CASSTGTFLSEQYF. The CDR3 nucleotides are TGTGCCAGCAGTACCGGGACTTTTCTCTCCGAGCAGTACTTC.

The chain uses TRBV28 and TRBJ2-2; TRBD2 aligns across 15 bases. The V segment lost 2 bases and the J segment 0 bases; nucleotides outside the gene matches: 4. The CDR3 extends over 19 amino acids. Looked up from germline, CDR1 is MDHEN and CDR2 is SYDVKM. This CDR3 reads CASSLRGLAGGPNTGELFF. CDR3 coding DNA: TGTGCCAGCAGTTTAAGGGGACTAGCGGGAGGCCCGAACACCGGGGAGCTGTTTTTT.

The CDR3 region has the DNA TGTGCCAGCCGTCAGTACCAACCCTCCTACAATGAGCAGTTCTTC. Its translation: CASRQYQPSYNEQFF. The rearrangement links TRBV6-5 to TRBJ2-1; D not certain. CDR3 length: 15 residues. Germline V gene lookup returns CDR1 MNHEY and CDR2 SVGAGI. Trimming pared 8 bases from V and 0 bases from J, leaving 14 bases between.